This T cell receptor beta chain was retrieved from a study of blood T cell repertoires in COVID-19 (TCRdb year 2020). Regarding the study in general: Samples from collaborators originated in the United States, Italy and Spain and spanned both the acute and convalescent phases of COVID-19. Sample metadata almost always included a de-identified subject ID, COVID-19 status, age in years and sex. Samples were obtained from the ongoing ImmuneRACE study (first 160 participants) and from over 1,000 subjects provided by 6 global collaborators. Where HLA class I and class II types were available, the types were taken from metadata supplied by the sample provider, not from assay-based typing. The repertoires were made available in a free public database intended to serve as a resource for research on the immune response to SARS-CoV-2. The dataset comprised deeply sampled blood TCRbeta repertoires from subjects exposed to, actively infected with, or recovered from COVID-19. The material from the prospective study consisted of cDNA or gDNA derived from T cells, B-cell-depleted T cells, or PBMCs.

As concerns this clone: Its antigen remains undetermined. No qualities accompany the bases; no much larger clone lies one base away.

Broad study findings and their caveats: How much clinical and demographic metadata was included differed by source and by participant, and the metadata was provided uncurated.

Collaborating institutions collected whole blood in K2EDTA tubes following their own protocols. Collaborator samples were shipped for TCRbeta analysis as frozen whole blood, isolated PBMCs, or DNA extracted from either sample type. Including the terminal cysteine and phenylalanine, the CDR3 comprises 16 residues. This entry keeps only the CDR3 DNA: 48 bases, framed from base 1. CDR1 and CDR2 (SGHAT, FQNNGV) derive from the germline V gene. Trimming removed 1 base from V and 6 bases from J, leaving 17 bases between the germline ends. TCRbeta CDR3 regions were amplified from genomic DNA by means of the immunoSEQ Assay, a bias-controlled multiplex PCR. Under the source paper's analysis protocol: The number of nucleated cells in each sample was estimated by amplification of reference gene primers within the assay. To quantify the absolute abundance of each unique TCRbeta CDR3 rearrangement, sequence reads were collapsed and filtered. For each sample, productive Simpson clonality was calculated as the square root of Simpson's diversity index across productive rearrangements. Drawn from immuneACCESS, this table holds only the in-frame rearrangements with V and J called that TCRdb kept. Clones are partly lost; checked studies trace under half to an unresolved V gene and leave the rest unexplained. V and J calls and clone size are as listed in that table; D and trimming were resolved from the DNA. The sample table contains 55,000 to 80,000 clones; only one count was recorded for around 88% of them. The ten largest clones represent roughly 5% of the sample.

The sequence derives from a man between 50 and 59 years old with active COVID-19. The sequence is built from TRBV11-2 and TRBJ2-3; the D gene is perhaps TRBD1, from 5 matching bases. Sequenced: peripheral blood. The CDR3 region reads CASSLGPLGAGDTQYF. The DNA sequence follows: TGTGCCAGCAGCTTAGGTCCTCTTGGCGCAGGGGATACGCAGTATTTT. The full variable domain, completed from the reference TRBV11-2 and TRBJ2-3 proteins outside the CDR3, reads EAGVAQSPRYKIIEKRQSVAFWCNPISGHATLYWYQQILGQGPKLLIQFQNNGVVDDSQLPKDRFSAERLKGVDSTLKIQPAKLEDSAVYLCASSLGPLGAGDTQYFGPGTRLTVL.